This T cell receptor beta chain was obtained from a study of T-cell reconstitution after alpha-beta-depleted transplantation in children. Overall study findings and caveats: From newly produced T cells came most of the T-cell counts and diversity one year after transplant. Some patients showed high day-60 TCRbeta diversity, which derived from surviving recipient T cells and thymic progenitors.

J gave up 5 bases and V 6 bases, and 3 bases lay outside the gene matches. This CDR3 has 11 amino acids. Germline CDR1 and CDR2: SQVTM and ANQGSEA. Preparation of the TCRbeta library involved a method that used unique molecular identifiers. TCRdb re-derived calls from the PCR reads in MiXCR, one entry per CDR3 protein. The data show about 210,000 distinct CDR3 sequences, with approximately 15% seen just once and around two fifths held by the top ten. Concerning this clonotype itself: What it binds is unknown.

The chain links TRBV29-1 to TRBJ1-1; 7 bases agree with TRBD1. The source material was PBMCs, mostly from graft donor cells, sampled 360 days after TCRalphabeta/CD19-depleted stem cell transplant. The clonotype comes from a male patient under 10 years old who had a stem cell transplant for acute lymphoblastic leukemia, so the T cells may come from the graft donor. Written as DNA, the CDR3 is TGCAGCGTCCCCAGGGGGACTGAAGCTTTCTTT. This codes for CSVPRGTEAFF.